The next 32 T cell receptor beta chains were all read from a single sample in a study of T cell changes during pregnancy in multiple sclerosis. This table comes from immunoSEQ multiplex PCR, and its TCRdb copy is limited to in-frame clones, with some not included. The profile covers 60,000 to 70,000 clones, with under 95% appearing a single time and 1.3% to 1.5% taken by the ten largest. Material: peripheral blood, obtained in the third trimester of pregnancy. The receptor set was obtained from a female donor in good health, enrolled as a control in a pregnancy study.

This chain links TRBV28 with TRBJ1-2; possible D gene TRBD1, 5 bases. This CDR3 comprises 16 residues. V shed 1 base and J shed 6 bases, with 18 bases lying between them. Germline CDR1 and CDR2: MDHEN and SYDVKM. The CDR3 reads CASSLYGQGMFDGYTF. The DNA of the CDR3 is TGTGCCAGCAGTTTATATGGGCAGGGAATGTTTGATGGCTACACCTTC.

This clone is a singleton in its sample. V and J are TRBV19 and TRBJ2-7; D is uncertain. V lost 0 bases, J lost 5 bases, and 8 bases lay in between. CDR1 is LNHDA, CDR2 SQIVND, per germline (reference sequence). The CDR3 runs 13 residues. The CDR3 sequence is CASSIDLEDEQYF. Here the CDR3 DNA reads TGTGCCAGTAGTATAGATCTTGAGGACGAGCAGTACTTC.

The rearrangement links TRBV2 to TRBJ1-2; maybe TRBD1 (6 bases). CDR3 size: 12 residues. V lost 6 bases to trimming and J lost 5 bases, with 10 bases between them. CDR1 and CDR2 (germline): SNHLY, FYNNEI. CDR3 DNA: TGTGCCAGCAGCCCGCAGGGGTATGGCTACACCTTC. Amino acid sequence: CASSPQGYGYTF.

The chain carries TRBV7-9 and TRBJ2-3; TRBD1 matches 7 bases. In germline, CDR1 is SEHNR, CDR2 FQNEAQ (reference sequence). The CDR3 is 13 amino acids. With 5 bases clipped from V and 5 bases from J, the junction kept 4 bases outside the gene matches. CDR3 amino acids: CASSGQAEDTQYF. In DNA form, the CDR3 reads TGTGCCAGCAGCGGACAGGCGGAAGATACGCAGTATTTT.

J is TRBJ1-2 and V is TRBV7-8, with D possibly being TRBD1 (6 bases). The ends were cut back, 2 bases at V and 7 bases at J, with 14 bases in the middle. CDR3 length: 14 amino acids. CDR1 is SGHVS and CDR2 is FQNEAQ in the germline V gene. The CDR3 region is CASSLFGAGVGYTF. The CDR3 DNA reads TGTGCCAGCAGCTTATTCGGGGCAGGGGTTGGCTACACCTTC.

The V call is TRBV6-6, the J call TRBJ2-5, with D possibly matching TRBD1 (5 bases). The V end lost 5 bases, the J end lost 7 bases, and 17 bases lay between the germline ends. CDR1 is MNHNY and CDR2 is SVGAGI in the germline V gene (reference sequence). The CDR3 sequence is 14 residues long. As DNA, the CDR3 is TGTGCCAGCAGTCCCTTGCAGGGTGAAGGGACCCAGTACTTC. Its protein is CASSPLQGEGTQYF.

The rearrangement uses TRBV28 and TRBJ1-2; the D gene is possibly TRBD1 (5 bases). V dropped 2 bases and J dropped 8 bases, with 6 bases sitting between them. This CDR3 comprises 11 residues. Germline loops: CDR1 MDHEN, CDR2 SYDVKM. The CDR3 loop reads CASSLNRGYTF. CDR3 in DNA: TGTGCCAGCAGTTTAAACAGGGGCTACACCTTC.

The CDR3 is CASSTGDSPLHF. In nucleotides, the CDR3 is TGTGCCAGCAGTACAGGGGATTCACCCCTCCACTTT. The chain employs TRBV6-5 and TRBJ1-6, with 7 bases identical to TRBD1. V dropped 5 bases and J dropped 8; count of bases not matched to a gene: 0. Per germline, CDR1 MNHEY and CDR2 SVGAGI. The CDR3 is 12 residues long.

The sample holds one count of this clone. J is TRBJ1-1 and V is TRBV6-6; D might be TRBD1 (5 bases). The CDR3 totals 11 residues. The V end lost 11 bases, the J end lost 4 bases, and 11 bases lay between the germline ends. Germline V gene sequence: CDR1 MNHNY, CDR2 SVGAGI (reference sequence). This CDR3 is CALFGGTEAFF. The CDR3 coding sequence is TGTGCCCTGTTCGGGGGCACTGAAGCTTTCTTT.

This chain links TRBV4-1 with TRBJ2-1; D unclear. V was shortened by 0 bases and J by 8 bases, with 14 bases between the two germline ends. The CDR3 consists of 15 residues. The germline V gene has CDR1 MGHRA and CDR2 YSYEKL. The CDR3 sequence: CASSQEPQRVDEQFF. CDR3 nucleotide sequence: TGCGCCAGCAGCCAAGAACCCCAAAGAGTTGATGAGCAGTTCTTC.

The V and J genes are TRBV7-3 and TRBJ2-5, with D uncertain. Between the trimmed V and J ends, which lost 0 bases and 4 bases, there was a span of 9 bases. CDR3 length equals 14 residues. CDR1 is SGHTA, CDR2 FQGTGA, per germline. The CDR3 spells CASSLTQAIETQYF. CDR3 nucleotides: TGTGCCAGCAGCTTAACGCAGGCTATAGAGACCCAGTACTTC.

The chain has TRBV9 and TRBJ2-2, with 8 bases fitting TRBD1. This CDR3 has 16 amino acids. With 0 bases clipped from V and 3 bases from J, the junction kept 4 bases outside the gene matches. Germline-derived CDR1 and CDR2 are SGDLS and YYNGEE. DNA of the CDR3: TGTGCCAGCAGCGTAGTGGACAGGGTCTACACCGGGGAGCTGTTTTTT. Translated: CASSVVDRVYTGELFF. Variable domain in full (rest from reference TRBV9 and TRBJ2-2): DSGVTQTPKHLITATGQRVTLRCSPRSGDLSVYWYQQSLDQGLQFLIQYYNGEERAKGNILERFSAQQFPDLHSELNLSSLELGDSALYFCASSVVDRVYTGELFFGEGSRLTVL.

The J gene is TRBJ1-5, the V gene TRBV7-6; D not certain. The CDR3 runs to 13 residues. Per the germline V gene, CDR1 is SGHVS and CDR2 is FNYEAQ. Between the trimmed V and J ends, which lost 1 base and 4 bases, there was a span of 5 bases. The DNA for the CDR3 is TGTGCCAGCAGCTTAGAAGCGAATCAGCCCCAGCATTTT. This encodes CASSLEANQPQHF.

The chain carries TRBV19 and TRBJ2-3, with 9 bases identical to TRBD2. CDR1 is LNHDA and CDR2 is SQIVND in the germline V gene (reference sequence). V shed 3 bases, J shed 3 bases, and the junction held 7 bases outside the gene matches. There are 16 residues in the CDR3. Here the CDR3 reads CASSMVGSGSTDTQYF. The CDR3 bases are TGTGCCAGTAGTATGGTTGGTAGCGGGAGTACAGATACGCAGTATTTT.

The chain uses TRBV7-2 and TRBJ2-3; the D gene is possibly TRBD2 (7 bases). Between the trimmed V and J ends, which lost 0 bases and 1 base, there was a span of 17 bases. The CDR3 spans 18 residues. Germline V gene lookup returns CDR1 SGHTA and CDR2 FQGNSA. This CDR3 is CASSLAYSGGGRTDTQYF. Here the CDR3 DNA reads TGTGCCAGCAGCTTAGCGTATTCTGGGGGGGGCCGCACAGATACGCAGTATTTT.

The chain carries TRBV7-9 and TRBJ2-6; no definite D call. In germline, CDR1 is SEHNR, CDR2 FQNEAQ (reference sequence). V was clipped by 7 bases and J by 2 bases, with 9 bases between them. This CDR3 is built from 14 residues. CDR3 sequence reads: CASIHSPGANVLTF. The CDR3 bases are TGTGCCAGCATCCACAGCCCTGGGGCCAACGTCCTGACTTTC.

The chain links TRBV11-2 to TRBJ1-3; 9 bases agree with TRBD1. Germline CDR1 is SGHAT and CDR2 is FQNNGV. There are 17 residues in the CDR3. Trimming removed 1 base from V and 0 bases from J; junction bases left unmatched: 4. As DNA, the CDR3 is TGTGCCAGCAGCTTAGGTCGGGACAGGGCCTCTGGAAACACCATATATTTT. Its translation is CASSLGRDRASGNTIYF.

The chain has TRBV5-1 and TRBJ1-1; D ambiguous. This CDR3 has 13 amino acids. CDR1 and CDR2 (germline): SGHRS, YFSETQ. V lost 0 bases, J lost 11 bases, and 14 bases lay in between. DNA of the CDR3: TGCGCCAGCAGCTTGGGGGAGGGAGGCTGGGCTTTCTTT. Translation gives CASSLGEGGWAFF.

V is TRBV7-3 and J is TRBJ2-1, with D tentatively TRBD2 (6 bases). Germline CDR1 SGHTA, CDR2 FQGTGA. The CDR3 contains 16 residues. Trimming left V 0 bases short and J 7 bases short, with 16 bases between. CDR3 loop: CASSLTGRSFRNEQFF. In nucleotides, the CDR3 is TGTGCCAGCAGCTTAACCGGGAGATCCTTTCGGAATGAGCAGTTCTTC.

This chain joins TRBV5-5 and TRBJ1-1; no clear D gene. Germline V gene sequence: CDR1 SGHKS, CDR2 YYEKEE (reference sequence). Trimming left V 4 bases short and J 4 bases short, with 8 bases between. This CDR3 comprises 12 residues. CDR3 DNA: TGTGCCAGCAGCCCCCACGGCACTGAAGCTTTCTTT. This translates into CASSPHGTEAFF.

This chain joins TRBV5-4 and TRBJ1-1, with 8 bases matching TRBD1. CDR3 length: 15 amino acids. Trimming took 2 bases from V and 1 from J; bases not matched to a gene: 4. Germline V gene data show CDR1 as SGHNT and CDR2 as YYREEE (reference sequence). CDR3 residues: CASSFFGTGNTEAFF. The CDR3 DNA follows: TGTGCCAGCAGCTTCTTTGGGACAGGGAACACTGAAGCTTTCTTT.

Here the CDR3 DNA reads TGCGCCAGCAGCTTGGGGGACAGCGGGCCTAATCAGCCCCAGCATTTT. Encoded protein: CASSLGDSGPNQPQHF. This sequence joins TRBV5-1 and TRBJ1-5; 7 bases are shared with TRBD1. This CDR3 contains 16 residues. J gave up 4 bases and V 0 bases, and 7 bases lay outside the gene matches. CDR1 SGHRS and CDR2 YFSETQ come from the germline V gene. Using reference TRBV5-1 and TRBJ1-5 for the parts outside the CDR3, the full variable domain is KAGVTQTPRYLIKTRGQQVTLSCSPISGHRSVSWYQQTPGQGLQFLFEYFSETQRNKGNFPGRFSGRQFSNSRSEMNVSTLELGDSALYLCASSLGDSGPNQPQHFGDGTRLSIL.

This clone came up once. The chain recombines TRBV5-1 with TRBJ1-2, with a possible D match to TRBD1 (6 bases). CDR3 size: 12 residues. With 9 bases removed from V and 4 bases from J, the gap between germline ends came to 13 bases. Looked up from germline, CDR1 is SGHRS and CDR2 is YFSETQ. The CDR3 DNA is TGCGCCACTTGGACAGCACCCTATGGCTACACCTTC. As protein: CATWTAPYGYTF.

In its sample, this clone was seen once. CDR3 in amino acids: CASSPQGNYGYTF. The CDR3 DNA sequence: TGTGCCAGCAGCCCACAGGGTAACTATGGCTACACCTTC. The V gene is TRBV7-2, the J gene TRBJ1-2, with D perhaps TRBD1 (6 bases). With 5 bases removed from V and 1 base from J, the gap between germline ends came to 8 bases. The CDR3 is made up of 13 amino acids. From germline, CDR1 is SGHTA and CDR2 FQGNSA.

The chain employs TRBV27 and TRBJ2-2; 9 bases map to TRBD1. This CDR3 comprises 15 residues. V lost 5 bases, J lost 6 bases, and 7 bases stayed unmatched. CDR1 and CDR2 from the germline V gene are MNHEY and SMNVEV (reference sequence). CDR3: CASSIDRGMPGELFF. The CDR3 DNA is TGTGCCAGCAGTATTGACAGGGGGATGCCCGGGGAGCTGTTTTTT.

This clone was observed a single time. This chain connects TRBV18 to TRBJ1-2; D is ambiguous. Trimming removed 3 bases from V and 7 bases from J, with 12 bases in between. Germline lookup yields CDR1 KGHSH and CDR2 LQKENI. There are 13 residues in the CDR3. CDR3 nucleotide sequence: TGTGCCAGCTCACCCGATATTGAGCGTGGCTACACCTTC. Translating it yields CASSPDIERGYTF.

The chain employs TRBV27 and TRBJ1-5; D is undetermined. This CDR3 has 14 amino acids. V was cut by 2 bases and J by 4 bases, with 9 bases left in between. In germline, CDR1 is MNHEY, CDR2 SMNVEV (reference sequence). The CDR3 loop is CASSLVATNQPQHF. The CDR3 nucleotides are TGTGCCAGCAGTTTAGTAGCGACGAATCAGCCCCAGCATTTT.

The chain joins TRBV4-3 to TRBJ2-1; D uncertain. This CDR3 contains 12 residues. Trimming left V 0 bases short and J 9 bases short, with 6 bases between. Germline V gene lookup returns CDR1 LGHNA and CDR2 YSLEER. In nucleotides, the CDR3 is TGCGCCAGCAGCCAAGAGTCAGGTGAGCAGTTCTTC. Its protein product is CASSQESGEQFF.

V is TRBV14 and J is TRBJ1-6, with a weak D call TRBD1 (6 bases). With 2 bases removed from V and 9 bases from J, the gap between germline ends came to 14 bases. Germline lookup yields CDR1 SGHDN and CDR2 FVKESK. The CDR3 covers 15 residues. The CDR3 DNA reads as TGTGCCAGCAGCCAATACGGTTACAGGGCTTCACCCCTCCACTTT. It is translated as CASSQYGYRASPLHF.

J is TRBJ2-7 and V is TRBV28; D not resolved. CDR3 length equals 12 residues. CDR1 and CDR2 (germline): MDHEN, SYDVKM. V gave up 7 bases and J gave up 12 bases, with 19 bases separating them. CDR3 sequence: CASMDDFPVVYF. The CDR3 DNA follows: TGTGCCAGCATGGATGACTTCCCAGTCGTGTACTTC.

V usage is TRBV19 and J usage is TRBJ2-5; the match to TRBD2 covers 10 bases. Germline V gene data show CDR1 as LNHDA and CDR2 as SQIVND (reference sequence). The CDR3 runs to 14 residues. With 5 bases clipped from V and 5 bases from J, the junction kept 5 bases outside the gene matches. This CDR3 reads CASSSGTSVETQYF. The DNA for the CDR3 is TGTGCCAGTAGTTCCGGGACTAGCGTGGAGACCCAGTACTTC.

J is TRBJ2-7 and V is TRBV7-2, with 10 bases lining up with TRBD1. The CDR3 totals 14 residues. CDR1 and CDR2 from the germline V gene are SGHTA and FQGNSA. J lost 6 bases, V lost 8 bases, and 10 bases had no gene match. The CDR3 here is CASRKQTGGGEQYF. CDR3 bases: TGTGCCAGCCGCAAACAGACAGGGGGCGGCGAGCAGTACTTC.